Listed here are 10 T cell receptor beta chains from one sample, sequenced in a study of blood T cells in healthy people across ages. Combining a sample-barcoded 5' primer with a J-beta primer mix, a second PCR ran for 7 to 11 cycles. From the 5' RACE reads, TCRdb called clonotypes with MiXCR, one entry per CDR3 protein. The sample gives about 640,000 distinct CDR3 sequences, about 54% of which show up once; over 35% is in the top ten. Material for sequencing was blood. The source of these receptors is a man aged 60-69 years in good health.

Only one count was recorded for this clonotype. The chain has TRBV12-3 or TRBV12-4 and TRBJ2-1, with D perhaps assigned TRBD1 or TRBD2 (5 bases each). CDR3 size: 14 residues. The V end was cut by 7 bases, the J end by 6 bases, with 16 bases between. This CDR3 reads CASTLGLAGNEQFF. DNA for the CDR3: TGTGCCAGCACCTTGGGGCTAGCAGGCAATGAGCAGTTCTTC.

In this sample, this clonotype turned up once. V gene TRBV9 combines with J gene TRBJ2-5; 10 positions match TRBD1. Per germline, CDR1 SGDLS and CDR2 YYNGEE. The CDR3 sequence is 16 residues long. V trimming: 4 bases; J trimming: 2 bases; junction bases outside the gene matches: 8. The CDR3 region is CASSPLGQGKQETQYF. The CDR3 DNA reads as TGTGCCAGCAGCCCACTGGGACAGGGGAAGCAAGAGACCCAGTACTTC.

V and J are TRBV6-6 and TRBJ2-5; no reliable D call. Germline CDR1 and CDR2: MNHNY and SVGAGI (reference sequence). The CDR3 totals 11 residues. The V gene lost 6 bases and the J gene lost 11 bases, with 13 bases spanning the gap. CDR3 DNA: TGTGCCAGCAGCCCGCGACTTAAGCAGTACTTC. This encodes CASSPRLKQYF.

This chain links TRBV27 with TRBJ1-5; D unclear. With 5 bases removed from V and 7 bases from J, the gap between germline ends came to 12 bases. Germline values: CDR1 MNHEY, CDR2 SMNVEV (reference sequence). The CDR3 is made up of 13 amino acids. The CDR3 bases are TGTGCCAGCAGTGTGTTAGGTGGACAGCCCCAGCATTTT. Translating gives CASSVLGGQPQHF.

The V call is TRBV6-2 or TRBV6-3, the J call TRBJ2-5; TRBD2 matches at 14 bases. The CDR3 length is 18 residues. The germline V gene encodes CDR1 MNHEY and CDR2 SVGEGT. Trimming removed 2 bases from V and 3 bases from J; junction bases left unmatched: 8. CDR3 coding DNA: TGTGCCAGCAGTTACGCGACTAGCGGGGGGGAAACTAAAGAGACCCAGTACTTC. It encodes CASSYATSGGETKETQYF.

The rearrangement uses TRBV2 and TRBJ1-4; D gene ambiguous. This CDR3 has 15 residues. V was cut by 6 bases and J by 0 bases, with 11 bases left in between. The V gene's germline CDR1 is SNHLY and CDR2 FYNNEI. The CDR3 spells CASRRGSATNEKLFF. DNA of the CDR3: TGTGCCAGCAGACGGGGTTCTGCAACTAATGAAAAACTGTTTTTT. The full variable domain, completed using reference TRBV2 and TRBJ1-4, is EPEVTQTPSHQVTQMGQEVILRCVPISNHLYFYWYRQILGQKVEFLVSFYNNEISEKSEIFDDQFSVERPDGSNFTLKIRSTKLEDSAMYFCASRRGSATNEKLFFGSGTQLSVL.

The CDR3 region is CAIRVAGGPNTEAFF. The CDR3 bases are TGTGCCATCAGGGTAGCAGGGGGCCCGAACACTGAAGCTTTCTTT. This chain links TRBV10-3 with TRBJ1-1, with 8 bases matching TRBD1. From germline, CDR1 is ENHRY and CDR2 SYGVKD. J lost 1 base, V lost 6 bases, and 7 bases had no gene match. This CDR3 contains 15 residues.

For this clonotype: One end of the junction varies from germline; a read error may be responsible. The chain couples TRBV20-1 to TRBJ2-1, with 7 positions matching TRBD1. Germline lookup yields CDR1 DFQATT and CDR2 SNEGSKA (reference sequence). This CDR3 has 14 residues. CDR3 region: CSAVTGASYNERFF. In DNA, the CDR3 is TGCAGTGCCGTAACAGGGGCCTCCTACAATGAGCGGTTCTTC.

In its sample, this clonotype was seen a few times. The chain combines TRBV7-2 with TRBJ1-5; perhaps TRBD1 as D (5 bases). Trimming pared 2 bases from V and 9 bases from J, leaving 14 bases between. Germline V gene sequence: CDR1 SGHTA, CDR2 FQGNSA. The CDR3 consists of 14 residues. The CDR3 loop is CASSLMTAAGPQHF. For the CDR3, the DNA is TGTGCCAGCAGCTTAATGACAGCCGCCGGGCCCCAGCATTTT.

V and J are TRBV5-1 and TRBJ2-1; D is ambiguous. Germline CDR1 and CDR2: SGHRS and YFSETQ. The ends were cut back, 4 bases at V and 6 bases at J, with 14 bases in the middle. This CDR3 comprises 14 residues. CDR3 in amino acids: CASSPTDGRNEQFF. CDR3 DNA sequence: TGCGCCAGCAGCCCCACCGACGGGCGCAATGAGCAGTTCTTC.